One and the same sample provided the 14 T cell receptor beta chains below, sequenced in a study of CD4 T cells in relation to SARS-CoV-2 and coronaviruses. Sequencing used immunoSEQ multiplex PCR; TCRdb keeps in-frame clones, though not all of them. The sample shows roughly 19,000 clones, 76% of them seen only once. Before the COVID-19 pandemic, during about 2011-2019, CD4+ T cells were taken from unexposed donors. The cells were cultured for about ten days before CD4+ T cells were isolated. Their cognate antigens are unknown. The sample comprised CD4+ T cells from PBMCs, cultured in vitro. The receptors originated from a human donor in good health.

This chain links TRBV6-4 with TRBJ2-7; 12 nucleotides line up with TRBD2. The trim removed 6 bases at V and 5 bases at J, leaving 8 bases unmatched. Germline loops: CDR1 MRHNA, CDR2 SNTAGT. The CDR3 is made up of 15 amino acids. The CDR3 nucleotides are TGTGCCAGCAGAACACGACTAGCGGGAGACGACGAGCAGTACTTC. Amino acid sequence: CASRTRLAGDDEQYF.

The chain employs TRBV7-9 and TRBJ2-7; D possibly matches TRBD1 or TRBD2 (5 bases each). This CDR3 contains 16 residues. V lost 9 bases and J lost 0, with 21 bases in between. Germline V gene lookup returns CDR1 SEHNR and CDR2 FQNEAQ (reference sequence). The CDR3 here is CASSVAPGHRSYEQYF. CDR3 DNA sequence: TGTGCCAGTTCGGTAGCCCCGGGGCATCGCTCCTACGAGCAGTACTTC.

V usage is TRBV2 and J usage is TRBJ1-4; TRBD1 agrees at 9 bases. The CDR3 has 14 amino acids. J was trimmed by 8 bases and V by 4 bases; bases with no gene match: 5. CDR1 SNHLY and CDR2 FYNNEI come from the germline V gene. CDR3 sequence (DNA): TGTGCCAGCAGTGGACAGGGGGTACGCGAAAAACTGTTTTTT. Protein sequence: CASSGQGVREKLFF.

The rearrangement uses TRBV28 and TRBJ2-7; D possibly corresponds to TRBD2 (5 bases). The CDR3 contains 14 residues. CDR1 and CDR2 from the germline V gene are MDHEN and SYDVKM. The V end was cut by 8 bases, the J end by 4 bases, with 18 bases between. The CDR3 DNA sequence: TGTGCCAGCTGTAGACCCGGGGTGGCGTACGAGCAGTACTTC. Encoded protein: CASCRPGVAYEQYF. The full variable domain, in which reference TRBV28 and TRBJ2-7 provide the parts outside the CDR3, is DVKVTQSSRYLVKRTGEKVFLECVQDMDHENMFWYRQDPGLGLRLIYFSYDVKMKEKGDIPEGYSVSREKKERFSLILESASTNQTSMYLCASCRPGVAYEQYFGPGTRLTVT.

V and J are TRBV12-3 or TRBV12-4 and TRBJ2-7, with D unclear. This CDR3 has 12 residues. Trimming took off 5 bases at V and 4 bases at J, with 9 bases between the two ends. Here the CDR3 reads CASSLLTYEQYF. The CDR3 DNA follows: TGTGCCAGCAGTCTACTAACTTACGAGCAGTACTTC.

The rearrangement uses TRBV7-9 and TRBJ1-1, with D tentatively TRBD1 (5 bases). Germline assignment: CDR1 SEHNR and CDR2 FQNEAQ (reference sequence). The V end lost 5 bases, the J end lost 6 bases, and 13 bases lay between the germline ends. The CDR3 spans 13 residues. CDR3 in DNA: TGTGCCAGCAGCGCCCAGGGAAGAGCTGAAGCTTTCTTT. Protein: CASSAQGRAEAFF. The whole variable domain, filled in from reference TRBV7-9 and TRBJ1-1, reads DTGVSQNPRHKITKRGQNVTFRCDPISEHNRLYWYRQTLGQGPEFLTYFQNEAQLEKSRLLSDRFSAERPKGSFSTLEIQRTEQGDSAMYLCASSAQGRAEAFFGQGTRLTVV.

This chain uses TRBV7-9 with TRBJ2-7; D may correspond to TRBD1 or TRBD2 (5 bases each). This CDR3 is 14 amino acids long. Germline CDR1 is SEHNR and CDR2 is FQNEAQ (reference sequence). V was clipped by 4 bases and J by 2 bases, with 12 bases between them. The CDR3 is CASSSGTGPYEQYF. In nucleotides, the CDR3 is TGTGCCAGCAGCTCCGGGACGGGACCCTACGAGCAGTACTTC.

This sequence joins TRBV5-1 and TRBJ2-3; D remains ambiguous. Germline V gene data show CDR1 as SGHRS and CDR2 as YFSETQ. Trimming stripped 0 bases from V and 0 bases from J, with 5 bases between. The CDR3 spans 14 residues. The CDR3 nucleotides read TGCGCCAGCAGCTTGGGAGCTAGCACAGATACGCAGTATTTT. Translation gives CASSLGASTDTQYF.

The chain is built from TRBV30 and TRBJ1-2; 8 bases map to TRBD1. CDR1 GTSNPN and CDR2 SVGIG come from the germline V gene (reference sequence). J lost 7 bases, V lost 5 bases, and 9 bases had no gene match. This CDR3 is built from 13 residues. This CDR3 is CAWGRTGLAGYTF. CDR3 DNA sequence: TGTGCCTGGGGAAGGACAGGGCTGGCTGGCTACACCTTC.

J is TRBJ2-3 and V is TRBV3-1 (or the pseudogene TRBV3-2), with no clear D. Germline-derived CDR1 and CDR2 are LGHDT and YNNKEL (reference sequence). CDR3 length equals 14 residues. With 2 bases removed from V and 2 bases from J, the gap between germline ends came to 8 bases. The CDR3 protein is CASSQSAHTDTQYF. CDR3 nucleotide sequence: TGTGCCAGCAGCCAATCGGCCCACACAGATACGCAGTATTTT.

The V gene is TRBV6-4, the J gene TRBJ2-7, with 9 bases that match TRBD1. Germline values: CDR1 MRHNA, CDR2 SNTAGT. There are 16 residues in the CDR3. After removal of 9 bases from V and 3 bases from J, the junction contained 15 bases not matched to a gene. The CDR3 loop reads CARTIGLQGANYEQYF. The CDR3 DNA reads TGTGCCAGGACCATTGGGCTACAGGGGGCGAACTACGAGCAGTACTTC.

The rearrangement uses TRBV3-1 (or the pseudogene TRBV3-2) and TRBJ1-2, with D tentatively TRBD1 (6 bases). V was trimmed by 4 bases and J by 4 bases, leaving 19 bases between them. The CDR3 covers 16 residues. Germline values: CDR1 LGHDT, CDR2 YNNKEL (reference sequence). The CDR3 bases are TGTGCCAGCAGCCTAGACAGGCCCCCATCGGGCTATGGCTACACCTTC. This encodes CASSLDRPPSGYGYTF.

V is TRBV7-9 and J is TRBJ2-6, with 7 bases identical to TRBD1. CDR3 length: 15 amino acids. The V and J ends lost 5 bases and 4 bases, in that order; junction bases with no gene match: 5. Germline loops: CDR1 SEHNR, CDR2 FQNEAQ (reference sequence). CDR3 sequence reads: CASSAQGFGANVLTF. DNA of the CDR3: TGTGCCAGCAGCGCACAGGGGTTCGGGGCCAACGTCCTGACTTTC.

The chain couples TRBV6-5 to TRBJ1-1; 10 nucleotides agree with TRBD1. This CDR3 spans 14 amino acids. The V gene's germline CDR1 is MNHEY and CDR2 SVGAGI. V was pared by 6 bases and J by 0 bases, with 1 base of the junction left unmatched. This CDR3 reads CASSDRGLNTEAFF. For the CDR3, the DNA is TGTGCCAGCAGCGACAGGGGGCTGAACACTGAAGCTTTCTTT.